The 29 T cell receptor beta chains presented below share a single source sample, sequenced in a study of cytomegalovirus exposure and HLA in healthy donors. PCR employed 60 Vbeta and 13 Jbeta primers. Libraries were prepared by immunoSEQ multiplex PCR; TCRdb keeps only in-frame clonotypes and omits some of them. This table holds approximately 70,000 clones, 70% to 75% found once. Source material: PBMCs. These receptors were collected from a human donor in good health.

This clone appeared a few times. The chain carries TRBV9 and TRBJ1-2, with D unresolved. Deletions cut 8 bases from V and 4 bases from J, with 6 bases between. In germline, CDR1 is SGDLS, CDR2 YYNGEE. The CDR3 is 10 residues long. CDR3 residues: CASSGYGYTF. CDR3 coding DNA: TGTGCCAGTTCGGGCTATGGCTACACCTTC.

The chain uses TRBV7-9 and TRBJ2-2; D ambiguous. The V and J ends lost 5 bases and 0 bases respectively, with 10 bases between them. Germline lookup yields CDR1 SEHNR and CDR2 FQNEAQ (reference sequence). The CDR3 loop spans 15 amino acids. DNA of the CDR3: TGTGCCAGCAGCCCCGACACCCCGAACACCGGGGAGCTGTTTTTT. As protein: CASSPDTPNTGELFF. Drawing the rest from reference TRBV7-9 and TRBJ2-2, the complete variable domain is DTGVSQNPRHKITKRGQNVTFRCDPISEHNRLYWYRQTLGQGPEFLTYFQNEAQLEKSRLLSDRFSAERPKGSFSTLEIQRTEQGDSAMYLCASSPDTPNTGELFFGEGSRLTVL.

The chain couples TRBV29-1 to TRBJ1-1; maybe TRBD1 (6 bases). The germline CDR1 and CDR2 sequences are SQVTM and ANQGSEA. This CDR3 spans 14 amino acids. With 3 bases removed from V and 5 bases from J, the gap between germline ends came to 16 bases. The CDR3 loop reads CSVENQGPGTEAFF. CDR3 nucleotide sequence: TGCAGCGTTGAGAATCAGGGGCCGGGGACTGAAGCTTTCTTT.

The genes are TRBV30 and TRBJ1-1, with a weak D call TRBD1 (5 bases). V was cut by 8 bases and J by 1 base, with 11 bases left in between. Germline values: CDR1 GTSNPN, CDR2 SVGIG (reference sequence). This CDR3 has 12 residues. The CDR3 DNA is TGTGCCGGGGGTGACAGGAACACTGAAGCTTTCTTT. This encodes CAGGDRNTEAFF.

This clone occurred once. The CDR3 DNA sequence: TGCGCCAGCAGCTTGGCAGCTAGCGGGATTACCTACAATGAGCAGTTCTTC. Translation gives CASSLAASGITYNEQFF. The V and J genes are TRBV5-1 and TRBJ2-1, with TRBD2 identical over 9 bases. Germline V gene sequence: CDR1 SGHRS, CDR2 YFSETQ. V lost 0 bases and J lost 2; bases outside the gene matches: 6. The CDR3 loop spans 17 amino acids.

The chain is built from TRBV28 and TRBJ2-7; D possibly corresponds to TRBD2 (5 bases). The V gene lost 2 bases and the J gene lost 6 bases, with 8 bases spanning the gap. Germline CDR1 MDHEN, CDR2 SYDVKM. The CDR3 consists of 12 residues. Here the CDR3 DNA reads TGTGCCAGCAGTTTAATAGGAGGCGAGCAGTACTTC. Encoded protein: CASSLIGGEQYF.

The V call is TRBV4-1, the J call TRBJ2-7; 8 positions agree with TRBD2. CDR1 and CDR2 from the germline V gene are MGHRA and YSYEKL. CDR3 size: 16 residues. With V trimmed by 0 bases and J by 2 bases, 6 bases remained unmatched. The CDR3 sequence is CASSQDNFGRAYEQYF. CDR3 coding DNA: TGCGCCAGCAGCCAAGATAACTTCGGGAGGGCCTACGAGCAGTACTTC.

The chain uses TRBV28 and TRBJ1-5; no definite D call. V dropped 2 bases and J dropped 6 bases, with 5 bases sitting between them. Germline CDR1 reads MDHEN; CDR2 reads SYDVKM. The CDR3 has 12 residues. The CDR3 is CASSLMAQPQHF. CDR3 nucleotides: TGTGCCAGCAGTTTAATGGCTCAGCCCCAGCATTTT.

A note on this clone: Relative to the germline gene, one junction end is altered; a read error may explain this. The genes are TRBV4-1 and TRBJ2-1; perhaps TRBD1 as D (6 bases). The CDR3 has 15 residues. CDR1 is MGHRA and CDR2 is YSYEKL in the germline V gene. The CDR3 DNA reads as TGCGCCAGCAGCCAAGACAGGGGCTCCAACAATGAGCAGTTCTTC. This sequence encodes CASSQDRGSNNEQFF.

This chain uses TRBV6-6 with TRBJ2-7; 7 nucleotides agree with TRBD2. The CDR3 is made up of 16 amino acids. Trimming cost V 6 bases and J 0 bases; bases outside gene matches: 11. Germline CDR1 is MNHNY and CDR2 is SVGAGI (reference sequence). The chain's CDR3 is CASRRGGGPSSYEQYF. Written as DNA, the CDR3 is TGTGCCAGCAGGCGTGGGGGAGGGCCTAGCTCCTACGAGCAGTACTTC.

V is TRBV19 and J is TRBJ1-5; D gene unclear. Germline loops: CDR1 LNHDA, CDR2 SQIVND (reference sequence). Trimming shortened V by 4 bases and J by 7 bases, and 14 bases separated the two germline ends. The CDR3 runs 14 residues. The CDR3 bases are TGTGCCAGTAGTACCGCCTCGGGGAAGCAGCCCCAGCATTTT. Translating gives CASSTASGKQPQHF.

The gene calls are TRBV28 and TRBJ1-1; TRBD1 is a possible D gene (5 bases). Germline CDR1 is MDHEN and CDR2 is SYDVKM. V lost 5 bases to trimming and J lost 1 base, with 14 bases between them. CDR3 length: 15 amino acids. CDR3 in DNA: TGTGCCAGCAGTCCCGCACAGGTAACGAACACTGAAGCTTTCTTT. It translates to CASSPAQVTNTEAFF.

The chain employs TRBV6-6 and TRBJ1-1; 7 bases line up with TRBD1. The CDR3 is 12 residues long. Germline CDR1 MNHNY, CDR2 SVGAGI (reference sequence). The V gene end was trimmed by 0 bases and the J gene end by 8 bases; junction bases not matched to a gene: 0. The CDR3 reads CASSYSGGEAFF. CDR3 nucleotides: TGTGCCAGCAGTTACTCAGGGGGCGAAGCTTTCTTT.

This clone turned up a few times. This rearrangement joins TRBV6-1 to TRBJ2-2; a weak D match, TRBD2 (5 bases). CDR3 size: 15 residues. Germline values: CDR1 MNHNS, CDR2 SASEGT. The V gene lost 5 bases and the J gene lost 1 base, with 11 bases spanning the gap. CDR3 loop: CASSRIGGNTGELFF. The CDR3 nucleotides are TGTGCCAGCAGTCGAATAGGAGGGAACACCGGGGAGCTGTTTTTT.

The CDR3 region is CASSLTGGPDTQYF. CDR3 coding DNA: TGTGCCAGCAGCCTGACAGGGGGCCCAGATACGCAGTATTTT. The chain carries TRBV5-4 and TRBJ2-3; 10 bases are shared with TRBD1. V gave up 4 bases and J gave up 4 bases; unmatched junction bases: 3. Germline lookup yields CDR1 SGHNT and CDR2 YYREEE (reference sequence). This CDR3 has 14 amino acids.

The V and J genes are TRBV4-1 and TRBJ1-2; 8 bases match TRBD1. The CDR3 loop spans 14 amino acids. The germline V gene has CDR1 MGHRA and CDR2 YSYEKL. V lost 2 bases to trimming and J lost 8 bases; unmatched junction nucleotides: 7. CDR3 loop: CASSQNNRGKGYTF. The CDR3 nucleotides read TGCGCCAGCAGCCAAAACAACAGGGGGAAAGGCTACACCTTC.

The chain carries TRBV6-1 and TRBJ1-2; TRBD1 matches 8 bases. Trimming cost V 6 bases and J 5 bases; bases outside gene matches: 8. Germline-derived CDR1 and CDR2 are MNHNS and SASEGT. This CDR3 comprises 14 residues. The CDR3 DNA reads as TGTGCCAGCAGCCCTTCAGGGGGCGGGTATGGCTACACCTTC. It codes for CASSPSGGGYGYTF.

The chain joins TRBV15 to TRBJ2-1, with TRBD1 matching 7 bases. This CDR3 has 15 residues. Germline CDR1 LNHNV, CDR2 YYDKDF (reference sequence). The J segment lost 3 bases and the V segment lost 6 bases, leaving 8 bases of the junction unmatched. CDR3 sequence reads: CATRRGDSLYNEQFF. In DNA, the CDR3 is TGTGCCACCAGACGAGGGGACAGCCTCTACAATGAGCAGTTCTTC.

V and J are TRBV28 and TRBJ1-4, with D perhaps TRBD1 (5 bases). CDR1 MDHEN and CDR2 SYDVKM come from the germline V gene. Trimming pared 6 bases from V and 7 bases from J, leaving 15 bases between. The length of the CDR3 is 14 residues. CDR3 nucleotide sequence: TGTGCCAGCAGGGGGGGGAACACAGTTGAAAAACTGTTTTTT. Translated: CASRGGNTVEKLFF.

The chain combines TRBV6-5 with TRBJ1-6, with TRBD1 identical over 8 bases. This CDR3 has 13 residues. The germline V gene has CDR1 MNHEY and CDR2 SVGAGI. V shed 6 bases, J shed 7 bases, and the junction held 2 bases outside the gene matches. The CDR3 loop is CASSRDRNSPLHF. The CDR3, as DNA: TGTGCCAGCAGCCGGGACAGGAATTCACCCCTCCACTTT.

This clone was detected a few times. This chain connects TRBV19 to TRBJ1-2; 7 bases align to TRBD1. CDR3 length equals 13 residues. The trim removed 5 bases at V and 4 bases at J, leaving 4 bases unmatched. Germline V gives CDR1 LNHDA, CDR2 SQIVND (reference sequence). The CDR3 spells CASSPQGIYGYTF. The CDR3 DNA follows: TGTGCCAGTAGTCCACAGGGGATCTATGGCTACACCTTC.

The chain uses TRBV29-1 and TRBJ2-6, with 8 positions matching TRBD1. The CDR3 covers 15 residues. The V segment lost 4 bases and the J segment 0 bases; nucleotides outside the gene matches: 2. Per germline, CDR1 SQVTM and CDR2 ANQGSEA. CDR3 in DNA: TGCAGCGTTGCAGGGGGCGACTCTGGGGCCAACGTCCTGACTTTC. Amino acid sequence: CSVAGGDSGANVLTF.

The sample holds a few counts of this clone. V usage is TRBV7-3 and J usage is TRBJ2-2; TRBD2 matches 10 bases. This CDR3 has 14 residues. J lost 7 bases, V lost 10 bases, and 9 bases had no gene match. From germline, CDR1 is SGHTA and CDR2 FQGTGA. The CDR3 DNA reads TGTGCCACCAGGCTAGCGGGAGCGGACGGGGAGCTGTTTTTT. Protein product: CATRLAGADGELFF.

The chain recombines TRBV5-6 with TRBJ1-1; possibly TRBD1 for D (6 bases). The CDR3 totals 14 residues. V was clipped by 0 bases and J by 4 bases, with 10 bases between them. The V gene's germline CDR1 is SGHDT and CDR2 YYEEEE. The CDR3 nucleotides are TGTGCCAGCAGCTTGGAACAGGGTCGCACTGAAGCTTTCTTT. Amino acid sequence: CASSLEQGRTEAFF.

J is TRBJ2-2 and V is TRBV7-9, with 13 bases aligning to TRBD2. The germline V gene has CDR1 SEHNR and CDR2 FQNEAQ (reference sequence). This CDR3 has 19 amino acids. The trim removed 5 bases at V and 4 bases at J, leaving 13 bases unmatched. The CDR3 DNA follows: TGTGCCAGCAGCCAAAGCGGACTAGCGGGAGAATGGGCCACCGGGGAGCTGTTTTTT. Translation: CASSQSGLAGEWATGELFF.

The genes are TRBV7-3 and TRBJ1-1; no clear D. The CDR3 loop spans 13 amino acids. V lost 0 bases and J 1 base, leaving 3 bases between the germline ends. In germline, CDR1 is SGHTA, CDR2 FQGTGA. The CDR3 sequence: CASSLTANTEAFF. The DNA for the CDR3 is TGTGCCAGCAGCTTAACAGCGAACACTGAAGCTTTCTTT.

V gene TRBV27 combines with J gene TRBJ1-5; 7 nucleotides line up with TRBD1. In germline, CDR1 is MNHEY, CDR2 SMNVEV (reference sequence). The J segment lost 0 bases and the V segment lost 5 bases, leaving 4 bases of the junction unmatched. The CDR3 has 15 amino acids. As DNA, the CDR3 is TGTGCCAGCAGTCTGGACAGGTATAGCAATCAGCCCCAGCATTTT. It encodes CASSLDRYSNQPQHF.

The chain employs TRBV6-6 and TRBJ1-5; D gene unclear. The CDR3 is made up of 16 amino acids. CDR1 is MNHNY, CDR2 SVGAGI, per germline (reference sequence). Trimming removed 2 bases at V and 2 bases at J, with 13 bases between. CDR3 in DNA: TGTGCCAGCAGTTACCCCGGTGGCGGGGGCAATCAGCCCCAGCATTTT. It is translated as CASSYPGGGGNQPQHF.

The chain is built from TRBV13 and TRBJ2-3, with a possible D match to TRBD1 (5 bases). This CDR3 is 16 amino acids long. V dropped 0 bases and J dropped 2 bases, with 12 bases sitting between them. Germline V gene sequence: CDR1 PRHDT, CDR2 FYEKMQ (reference sequence). CDR3 sequence reads: CASSLGRQLYTDTQYF. For the CDR3, the DNA is TGTGCCAGCAGCTTAGGTCGACAGCTTTACACAGATACGCAGTATTTT. The full variable domain, with the rest looked up from reference TRBV13 and TRBJ2-3, is AAGVIQSPRHLIKEKRETATLKCYPIPRHDTVYWYQQGPGQDPQFLISFYEKMQSDKGSIPDRFSAQQFSDYHSELNMSSLELGDSALYFCASSLGRQLYTDTQYFGPGTRLTVL.